One and the same sample provided the 25 T cell receptor beta chains below, sequenced in a study of cytomegalovirus exposure and HLA in healthy donors. With 60 Vbeta and 13 Jbeta primers, the PCR was carried out. Profiling relied on immunoSEQ multiplex PCR, and the TCRdb table lists in-frame clones only, not all of them. The table lists about 160,000 clones, 65% to 85% of them singletons. Material for sequencing was PBMCs. These receptors were collected from a man in his fifties or sixties in good health and CMV-seropositive.

The chain employs TRBV10-1 and TRBJ1-5, with 7 nucleotides matching TRBD1. Unmatched junction bases numbered 15, after V lost 7 bases and J lost 0 bases. The CDR3 has 18 residues. In germline, CDR1 is WNHNN, CDR2 SYGVQD (reference sequence). CDR3 DNA: TGCGCCAGCAAAATACCAAGCGGGGGACAGTATAGCAATCAGCCCCAGCATTTT. Protein: CASKIPSGGQYSNQPQHF.

In nucleotides, the CDR3 is TGTGCCAGCAGCTTACAGGGGACCTACGAGCAGTACTTC. The encoded protein is CASSLQGTYEQYF. This chain connects TRBV2 to TRBJ2-7, with TRBD1 matching over 7 bases. The V segment lost 6 bases and the J segment 2 bases; nucleotides outside the gene matches: 4. This CDR3 has 13 residues. Germline lookup yields CDR1 SNHLY and CDR2 FYNNEI.

This chain uses TRBV18 with TRBJ1-3; 7 bases agree with TRBD1. V gave up 6 bases and J gave up 5 bases; unmatched junction bases: 13. The CDR3 totals 16 residues. Germline V gene lookup returns CDR1 KGHSH and CDR2 LQKENI. CDR3 in DNA: TGTGCCAGCTCCCCGCCTGCCAGGGGGTCTAGAAACACCATATATTTT. Its translation: CASSPPARGSRNTIYF. Supplemented by reference TRBV18 and TRBJ1-3, the full variable domain reads NAGVMQNPRHLVRRRGQEARLRCSPMKGHSHVYWYRQLPEEGLKFMVYLQKENIIDESGMPKERFSAEFPKEGPSILRIQQVVRGDSAAYFCASSPPARGSRNTIYFGEGSWLTVV.

The chain links TRBV4-3 to TRBJ2-3; TRBD1 agrees at 10 bases. The V gene's germline CDR1 is LGHNA and CDR2 YSLEER. V gave up 1 base and J gave up 4 bases; unmatched junction bases: 5. The length of the CDR3 is 16 residues. CDR3 bases: TGCGCCAGCAGCCAAGGGTCTGGGACAGGGGCAGATACGCAGTATTTT. Its translation is CASSQGSGTGADTQYF.

This chain links TRBV9 with TRBJ2-3; a possible D gene is TRBD1 (5 bases). V dropped 4 bases and J dropped 5 bases, with 14 bases sitting between them. The germline gives CDR1 SGDLS, CDR2 YYNGEE. The CDR3 has 14 amino acids. CDR3 sequence (DNA): TGTGCCAGCAGCCCAGGTGGGGCGGTAGATACGCAGTATTTT. It specifies CASSPGGAVDTQYF.

The chain recombines TRBV4-2 with TRBJ2-1, with 7 positions matching TRBD2. CDR1 and CDR2 (germline): LGHNA, YNFKEQ. The CDR3 contains 16 residues. The V segment lost 0 bases and the J segment 5 bases; nucleotides outside the gene matches: 7. The CDR3 region has the DNA TGTGCCAGCAGCCAAGACGCGGGAGCCATCCACAATGAGCAGTTCTTC. This sequence encodes CASSQDAGAIHNEQFF.

The chain has TRBV2 and TRBJ2-7; D gene ambiguous. Trimming took off 7 bases at V and 0 bases at J, with 10 bases between the two ends. Germline CDR1 is SNHLY and CDR2 is FYNNEI. The CDR3 consists of 13 residues. The CDR3 DNA reads as TGTGCCAGCACCGCAGGAACCTCCTACGAGCAGTACTTC. This sequence encodes CASTAGTSYEQYF.

The V call is TRBV29-1, the J call TRBJ2-3; 7 bases agree with TRBD2. The CDR3 length is 16 residues. With 2 bases clipped from V and 6 bases from J, the junction kept 14 bases outside the gene matches. From germline, CDR1 is SQVTM and CDR2 ANQGSEA. The DNA of the CDR3 is TGCAGCGTTGAACGTGTTTTGGGTGTTAGCGGGGATACGCAGTATTTT. Its translation: CSVERVLGVSGDTQYF.

This chain connects TRBV28 to TRBJ1-5; 9 bases match TRBD1. The CDR3 sequence is 14 residues long. Germline V lookup: CDR1 MDHEN, CDR2 SYDVKM. V trimming: 7 bases; J trimming: 6 bases; junction bases outside the gene matches: 7. The DNA of the CDR3 is TGTGCCAGCACCATGAACAGGGGGCCTCAGCCCCAGCATTTT. Amino acid sequence: CASTMNRGPQPQHF.

The V and J genes are TRBV23-1 and TRBJ1-5; TRBD1 might be the D (5 bases). TRBV23-1 carries the ORF label, with uncertain function. With 6 bases removed from V and 2 bases from J, the gap between germline ends came to 14 bases. The CDR3 runs to 15 residues. CDR3 nucleotide sequence: TGCGCCAGCAGCCAAATGAAGGGGTGCAATCAGCCCCAGCATTTT. Protein product: CASSQMKGCNQPQHF.

This sequence joins TRBV5-1 and TRBJ2-3, with 8 positions matching TRBD2. Trimming cost V 2 bases and J 1 base; bases outside gene matches: 6. The germline V gene has CDR1 SGHRS and CDR2 YFSETQ. The CDR3 has 16 residues. CDR3 region: CASSFGRAVGTDTQYF. CDR3 nucleotides: TGCGCCAGCAGCTTCGGGAGGGCCGTGGGCACAGATACGCAGTATTTT.

The V call is TRBV7-8, the J call TRBJ1-1, with D maybe TRBD1 (5 bases). The CDR3 is 15 residues long. The V gene lost 1 base and the J gene lost 4 bases, with 13 bases spanning the gap. Germline V gene lookup returns CDR1 SGHVS and CDR2 FQNEAQ. The CDR3 sequence: CASSLVTGGGTEAFF. Here the CDR3 DNA reads TGTGCCAGCAGCTTAGTTACCGGGGGGGGCACTGAAGCTTTCTTT.

V and J are TRBV28 and TRBJ1-5; 8 bases are shared with TRBD1. The CDR3 loop spans 13 amino acids. Germline CDR1 and CDR2: MDHEN and SYDVKM. V lost 7 bases and J lost 3; bases outside the gene matches: 2. The CDR3 region has the DNA TGTGCCAGCAACAGGGGGGTCAATCAGCCCCAGCATTTT. Its protein product is CASNRGVNQPQHF.

The sample holds a few counts of this clone. This sequence joins TRBV27 and TRBJ1-1, with 10 nucleotides matching TRBD1. The CDR3 has 15 residues. J gave up 5 bases and V 5 bases, and 8 bases lay outside the gene matches. Germline lookup yields CDR1 MNHEY and CDR2 SMNVEV (reference sequence). CDR3 residues: CASSSARTGGTEAFF. The CDR3 region has the DNA TGTGCCAGCAGTAGTGCTCGGACAGGGGGGACTGAAGCTTTCTTT.

The count of this clone is one. V and J are TRBV27 and TRBJ2-7, with a tentative D call TRBD1 (5 bases). This CDR3 contains 14 residues. Trimming pared 5 bases from V and 3 bases from J, leaving 14 bases between. Per germline, CDR1 MNHEY and CDR2 SMNVEV (reference sequence). The CDR3 loop reads CASSGHGPLYEQYF. The CDR3 DNA is TGTGCCAGCAGTGGACATGGACCCCTCTACGAGCAGTACTTC.

This clone turned up a few times. This chain connects TRBV7-3 to TRBJ1-2; tentative D call: TRBD1 (5 bases). Germline CDR1 and CDR2: SGHTA and FQGTGA. Trimming removed 0 bases from V and 7 bases from J, with 15 bases in between. The CDR3 totals 15 residues. The CDR3 region is CASSLTTGGIGGYTF. As DNA, the CDR3 is TGTGCCAGCAGCTTAACTACAGGTGGCATTGGTGGCTACACCTTC.

In DNA form, the CDR3 reads TGTGCCAGCAGTTCCCCAGGGTTGGTAGCTTTCTTT. Its protein is CASSSPGLVAFF. The chain has TRBV2 and TRBJ1-1, with a possible D match to TRBD1 (5 bases). Germline CDR1 reads SNHLY; CDR2 reads FYNNEI. The CDR3 is 12 amino acids. V lost 5 bases and J lost 10, with 14 bases in between.

The chain combines TRBV28 with TRBJ1-2; possibly TRBD1 for D (5 bases). The CDR3 loop spans 12 amino acids. The V gene's germline CDR1 is MDHEN and CDR2 SYDVKM. With 8 bases removed from V and 6 bases from J, the gap between germline ends came to 13 bases. CDR3 bases: TGTGCCAGCTATCGGGGGTCTGATGGCTACACCTTC. It yields the protein CASYRGSDGYTF.

This clone was recorded a few times. V is TRBV15 and J is TRBJ1-3; maybe TRBD1 (6 bases). The V and J ends lost 4 bases and 3 bases respectively, with 13 bases between them. Looked up from germline, CDR1 is LNHNV and CDR2 is YYDKDF (reference sequence). The CDR3 has 15 residues. The DNA for the CDR3 is TGTGCCACCAGCAACAGGGAATCGGGTGGAAACACCATATATTTT. This codes for CATSNRESGGNTIYF.

V gene TRBV6-5 combines with J gene TRBJ1-6; no definite D call. V lost 5 bases and J lost 9, with 11 bases in between. The CDR3 has 13 amino acids. Germline CDR1 reads MNHEY; CDR2 reads SVGAGI. CDR3 protein: CASSNMGVSPLHF. The CDR3 DNA sequence: TGTGCCAGCAGTAACATGGGAGTTTCACCCCTCCACTTT.

The chain's CDR3 is CASSLDGRWLAVLGEQFF. In nucleotides, the CDR3 is TGTGCCAGCAGCTTAGACGGGAGGTGGCTAGCGGTCTTGGGGGAGCAGTTCTTC. V usage is TRBV11-2 and J usage is TRBJ2-1; TRBD2 matches at 7 bases. Germline V gives CDR1 SGHAT, CDR2 FQNNGV. V lost 0 bases to trimming and J lost 10 bases; unmatched junction nucleotides: 18. This CDR3 comprises 18 residues.

About this clone: Other nucleotide sequences in the sample specify the same CDR3. J is TRBJ1-1 and V is TRBV7-9, with TRBD1 as a possible D gene (6 bases). The CDR3 has 13 residues. V was cut by 4 bases and J by 2 bases, with 8 bases left in between. Germline values: CDR1 SEHNR, CDR2 FQNEAQ (reference sequence). CDR3 loop: CASSSQGNTEAFF. The CDR3 bases are TGTGCCAGCAGCTCACAGGGAAACACTGAAGCTTTCTTT.

The rearrangement uses TRBV2 and TRBJ1-4; no definite D call. In germline, CDR1 is SNHLY, CDR2 FYNNEI. The CDR3 loop spans 13 amino acids. V lost 8 bases and J 6 bases, leaving 13 bases between the germline ends. The CDR3: CASLLLRDEKLFF. The CDR3, as DNA: TGTGCCAGCCTACTCTTACGGGATGAAAAACTGTTTTTT.

This chain connects TRBV18 to TRBJ2-7; TRBD1 aligns across 7 bases. CDR3 length: 15 amino acids. From germline, CDR1 is KGHSH and CDR2 LQKENI. V shed 4 bases, J shed 5 bases, and the junction held 11 bases outside the gene matches. The CDR3 reads CASSLAPQGPHEQYF. The CDR3 DNA reads TGTGCCAGCTCACTAGCCCCACAGGGGCCCCACGAGCAGTACTTC. Using reference TRBV18 and TRBJ2-7 for the parts outside the CDR3, the full variable domain is NAGVMQNPRHLVRRRGQEARLRCSPMKGHSHVYWYRQLPEEGLKFMVYLQKENIIDESGMPKERFSAEFPKEGPSILRIQQVVRGDSAAYFCASSLAPQGPHEQYFGPGTRLTVT.

The genes are TRBV6-6 and TRBJ2-7, with a tentative D call TRBD2 (5 bases). Deletions cut 3 bases from V and 3 bases from J, with 18 bases between. The CDR3 consists of 16 residues. Germline V CDR1 and CDR2: MNHNY, SVGAGI (reference sequence). The CDR3 coding sequence is TGTGCCAGCAGTTATCCTCCGGGCCGGGGAGACTACGAGCAGTACTTC. It encodes CASSYPPGRGDYEQYF.